These 13 T cell receptor beta chains came from one sample sequenced in a study of T-cell reconstitution after alpha-beta-depleted transplantation in children. Unique molecular identifiers featured in how the TCRbeta library was prepared. TCRdb itself ran the PCR reads through MiXCR, one entry per CDR3 protein. This table holds around 600,000 distinct CDR3 sequences, about 10% found once. The sequencing here drew on PBMCs from the stem cell graft donor, taken from the stem cell graft. These receptors all come from a human donor who donated a stem cell graft to a child with acute myeloid leukemia.

This sequence joins TRBV18 and TRBJ1-1; D not resolved. V lost 3 bases and J 0 bases, leaving 11 bases between the germline ends. Germline values: CDR1 KGHSH, CDR2 LQKENI. The CDR3 is 15 residues long. CDR3 in amino acids: CASSPLDGMNTEAFF. In DNA form, the CDR3 reads TGTGCCAGCTCACCCTTGGACGGTATGAACACTGAAGCTTTCTTT.

This clonotype was recorded at least ten times. The chain is built from TRBV12-3 or TRBV12-4 and TRBJ1-6; D gene ambiguous. Trimming took off 3 bases at V and 1 base at J, with 10 bases between the two ends. This CDR3 has 16 amino acids. The CDR3 is CASSFGKGSYNSPLHF. Written as DNA, the CDR3 is TGTGCCAGCAGTTTTGGGAAGGGATCCTATAATTCACCCCTCCACTTT.

The table lists this clonotype with many counts. A junction end diverges from the germline sequence, so it may reflect a read error. The chain is built from TRBV12-3 or TRBV12-4 and TRBJ2-1; D is ambiguous. CDR3 size: 12 residues. The CDR3: CASSLARNEQFF. The CDR3 DNA is TGCGCCAGCAGCTTGGCCCGTAATGAGCAGTTCTTC.

The rearrangement joins TRBV5-6 to TRBJ2-1; perhaps D is TRBD1 or TRBD2 (5 bases each). Between the trimmed V and J ends, which lost 6 bases and 9 bases, there was a span of 19 bases. This CDR3 contains 14 residues. Germline V gene lookup returns CDR1 SGHDT and CDR2 YYEEEE. The CDR3 nucleotides read TGTGCCAGCATCCCTCGGGGCGTAAACACTGAGCAGTTCTTC. It translates to CASIPRGVNTEQFF.

This clonotype has only a few counts. This chain joins TRBV7-2 and TRBJ2-1, with 13 bases identical to TRBD2. CDR3 length: 15 amino acids. Trimming took 5 bases from V and 7 from J; bases not matched to a gene: 5. The germline gives CDR1 SGHTA, CDR2 FQGNSA. CDR3 region: CASSRLAGGINEQFF. CDR3 bases: TGTGCCAGCAGCCGACTAGCGGGAGGTATAAATGAGCAGTTCTTC.

The chain joins TRBV6-1 to TRBJ1-5; D is unresolved. CDR3 length: 15 residues. CDR1 is MNHNS, CDR2 SASEGT, per germline. V lost 6 bases and J 4 bases, leaving 16 bases between the germline ends. CDR3 sequence: CASSPTWEPNQPQHF. The CDR3 nucleotides are TGTGCCAGCAGCCCAACATGGGAACCAAATCAGCCCCAGCATTTT.

This clonotype appeared a few times. CDR3 nucleotides: TGTGCCTCTAAAGCGGGACTCCTCTACGAGCAGTACTTC. Translation gives CASKAGLLYEQYF. V usage is TRBV28 and J usage is TRBJ2-7; 7 bases are shared with TRBD2. V was pared by 11 bases and J by 3 bases, with 10 bases of the junction left unmatched. The CDR3 covers 13 residues. Looked up from germline, CDR1 is MDHEN and CDR2 is SYDVKM.

This chain uses TRBV3-1 with TRBJ2-1; D remains unclear. Germline-derived CDR1 and CDR2 are LGHDT and YNNKEL (reference sequence). CDR3 length: 15 amino acids. V was pared by 4 bases and J by 0 bases, with 10 bases between. The CDR3: CASSLSPRSYNEQFF. The CDR3 DNA is TGTGCCAGCAGCCTCAGTCCCCGCTCCTACAATGAGCAGTTCTTC.

The V gene is TRBV4-2, the J gene TRBJ2-7, with D tentatively TRBD1 (6 bases). This CDR3 has 16 residues. The ends were cut back, 8 bases at V and 0 bases at J, with 20 bases in the middle. Looked up from germline, CDR1 is LGHNA and CDR2 is YNFKEQ. CDR3: CASAPLGGTLSYEQYF. The CDR3 region has the DNA TGTGCCAGCGCTCCATTAGGTGGGACACTCTCCTACGAGCAGTACTTC.

A remark on this clonotype: An end of the junction does not agree with germline; a read error may underlie this. The chain is built from TRBV7-7 and TRBJ2-5; the match to TRBD1 covers 7 bases. The CDR3 runs to 14 residues. Per the germline V gene, CDR1 is SSHAT and CDR2 is FNYEAQ (reference sequence). The DNA for the CDR3 is TGTGCTAGCAGCCCCCGGGACAGAAAAGAGACCCAGTACTTC. It is translated as CASSPRDRKETQYF.

The V gene is TRBV27, the J gene TRBJ2-7, with D unclear. The V end was cut by 2 bases, the J end by 3 bases, with 8 bases between. The length of the CDR3 is 13 residues. Germline assignment: CDR1 MNHEY and CDR2 SMNVEV (reference sequence). The DNA of the CDR3 is TGTGCCAGCAGTTTAAATGCCCTCTACGAGCAGTACTTC. Encoded protein: CASSLNALYEQYF.

The genes are TRBV20-1 and TRBJ1-5, with 7 bases aligning to TRBD1. CDR3 size: 13 residues. With 5 bases clipped from V and 4 bases from J, the junction kept 5 bases outside the gene matches. CDR1 and CDR2 (germline): DFQATT, SNEGSKA (reference sequence). The CDR3 is CSAQTGYNQPQHF. The CDR3 DNA is TGCAGTGCTCAGACAGGGTATAATCAGCCCCAGCATTTT.

Ten or more counts support this clonotype. V is TRBV4-3 and J is TRBJ1-6; maybe TRBD1 (6 bases). Germline loops: CDR1 LGHNA, CDR2 YSLEER. CDR3 length equals 16 residues. V lost 1 base and J lost 7, with 14 bases in between. CDR3 DNA: TGCGCCAGCAGCCAAGTTACTCAGGGGAAAAATTCACCCCTCCACTTT. This translates into CASSQVTQGKNSPLHF.